A single sample is the source of the 19 T cell receptor beta chains below, sequenced in a study of blood T cell repertoires in COVID-19. Sequenced by immunoSEQ multiplex PCR; TCRdb stores in-frame clones only, minus some. The table has 170,000 or so clones, 85% to 90% seen once. Material for sequencing was peripheral blood. The receptors stem from a man in his sixties with COVID-19, enrolled during active disease.

The V call is TRBV7-9, the J call TRBJ2-7; 9 bases fit TRBD1. J was trimmed by 6 bases and V by 5 bases; bases with no gene match: 8. This CDR3 spans 14 amino acids. Germline-derived CDR1 and CDR2 are SEHNR and FQNEAQ (reference sequence). The DNA for the CDR3 is TGTGCCAGCAGCCGCGGGACAGGGACCGGCGAGCAGTACTTC. Translated, it gives CASSRGTGTGEQYF.

The CDR3 is CASSFDEQYF. The CDR3 nucleotides are TGTGCCAGCAGCTTCGACGAGCAGTACTTC. The chain employs TRBV11-2 and TRBJ2-7; D gene ambiguous. This CDR3 contains 10 residues. Trimming cost V 3 bases and J 5 bases, with 2 bases left between them. The germline CDR1 and CDR2 sequences are SGHAT and FQNNGV.

This clone was detected only a few times. The rearrangement links TRBV7-2 to TRBJ2-7; D is possibly TRBD1 (6 bases). Trimming took off 1 base at V and 6 bases at J, with 19 bases between the two ends. The CDR3 covers 16 residues. Looked up from germline, CDR1 is SGHTA and CDR2 is FQGNSA. The CDR3 here is CASSLGQARTRVEQYF. The CDR3 DNA reads as TGTGCCAGCAGCTTAGGACAGGCCCGAACCCGGGTCGAGCAGTACTTC.

This clone has just one count. The V call is TRBV7-9, the J call TRBJ1-2, with 8 nucleotides matching TRBD1. J was trimmed by 0 bases and V by 3 bases; bases with no gene match: 9. CDR3 length: 17 residues. The germline V gene encodes CDR1 SEHNR and CDR2 FQNEAQ (reference sequence). The CDR3 coding sequence is TGTGCCAGCAGCTTCCCGGGACAGGCAATTCCTAACTATGGCTACACCTTC. As protein: CASSFPGQAIPNYGYTF.

The V and J genes are TRBV18 and TRBJ2-1; 12 nucleotides match TRBD2. V was pared by 0 bases and J by 7 bases, with 10 bases of the junction left unmatched. The CDR3 totals 18 residues. Looked up from germline, CDR1 is KGHSH and CDR2 is LQKENI. CDR3 sequence reads: CASSPPGRLAGGPNEQFF. The CDR3 DNA is TGTGCCAGCTCACCACCGGGACGTCTAGCGGGAGGGCCGAATGAGCAGTTCTTC.

The J gene is TRBJ1-2, the V gene TRBV7-2, with D unresolved. V was shortened by 1 base and J by 2 bases, with 8 bases between the two germline ends. CDR1 is SGHTA and CDR2 is FQGNSA in the germline V gene. The CDR3 runs 14 residues. Written as DNA, the CDR3 is TGTGCCAGCAGCTTAGGTGTGACAAACTATGGCTACACCTTC. It is translated as CASSLGVTNYGYTF.

In its sample, this clone was seen a few times. The chain joins TRBV6-5 to TRBJ1-2; D might be TRBD1 (6 bases). CDR1 and CDR2 from the germline V gene are MNHEY and SVGAGI. The CDR3 consists of 13 residues. The V end was cut by 2 bases, the J end by 6 bases, with 10 bases between. The CDR3 region has the DNA TGTGCCAGCAGTTACGGGGCAGGGGATGGCTACACCTTC. This codes for CASSYGAGDGYTF.

The chain combines TRBV6-5 with TRBJ2-3, with D possibly being TRBD1 (5 bases). Germline CDR1 MNHEY, CDR2 SVGAGI. The CDR3 covers 14 residues. The V end lost 5 bases, the J end lost 4 bases, and 13 bases lay between the germline ends. The CDR3 DNA follows: TGTGCCAGCAGTATACAGTTCAGGGCAGATACGCAGTATTTT. Its translation: CASSIQFRADTQYF.

V usage is TRBV21-1 and J usage is TRBJ2-3; the table calls TRBD2, which could not be checked here. TRBV21-1 is deemed a pseudogene. CDR3 length equals 13 residues. CDR3 sequence: CASSNRPGLLQYF. CDR3 nucleotides: TGTGCCAGCAGCAACCGGCCGGGACTCCTACAGTATTTT.

The rearrangement joins TRBV5-1 to TRBJ2-5, with D maybe TRBD2 (5 bases). The germline gives CDR1 SGHRS, CDR2 YFSETQ. V was cut by 4 bases and J by 2 bases, with 9 bases left in between. The CDR3 contains 13 residues. CDR3 DNA: TGCGCCAGCAGCCCCGGGGATCAAGAGACCCAGTACTTC. Amino acids: CASSPGDQETQYF. The full variable domain, with the rest looked up from reference TRBV5-1 and TRBJ2-5, is KAGVTQTPRYLIKTRGQQVTLSCSPISGHRSVSWYQQTPGQGLQFLFEYFSETQRNKGNFPGRFSGRQFSNSRSEMNVSTLELGDSALYLCASSPGDQETQYFGPGTRLLVL.

The rearrangement uses TRBV18 and TRBJ1-1; D might be TRBD1 (6 bases). The CDR3 runs 14 residues. Per the germline V gene, CDR1 is KGHSH and CDR2 is LQKENI. V lost 3 bases, J lost 4 bases, and 12 bases lay in between. This CDR3 is CASSPSTGGTEAFF. The CDR3 DNA reads as TGTGCCAGCTCACCGTCGACAGGAGGCACTGAAGCTTTCTTT.

This chain links TRBV7-2 with TRBJ2-1; 10 bases agree with TRBD2. This CDR3 region has 15 residues. The V and J ends lost 5 bases and 5 bases, in that order; junction bases with no gene match: 6. The germline V gene has CDR1 SGHTA and CDR2 FQGNSA. CDR3 DNA: TGTGCCAGCAGCGGTAGCGGGGGGCTAAACAATGAGCAGTTCTTC. Residues: CASSGSGGLNNEQFF.

The J gene is TRBJ2-1, the V gene TRBV2, with D tentatively TRBD1 (6 bases). This CDR3 is built from 16 residues. V dropped 6 bases and J dropped 7 bases, with 22 bases sitting between them. Germline loops: CDR1 SNHLY, CDR2 FYNNEI. CDR3 DNA sequence: TGTGCCAGCAGCCTTAAGGGGCAGGGCCAGGGGAATGAGCAGTTCTTC. This codes for CASSLKGQGQGNEQFF.

The sample holds one count of this clone. The rearrangement links TRBV18 to TRBJ2-7; 9 bases agree with TRBD2. V was clipped by 5 bases and J by 0 bases; unmatched bases: 5. The CDR3 totals 15 residues. Per the germline V gene, CDR1 is KGHSH and CDR2 is LQKENI. CDR3 in amino acids: CASSSAGGSSYEQYF. In DNA, the CDR3 is TGTGCCAGCTCATCAGCGGGGGGAAGCTCCTACGAGCAGTACTTC.

The chain is built from TRBV6-2 or TRBV6-3 and TRBJ1-2; 7 bases line up with TRBD1. The CDR3 extends over 15 amino acids. CDR1 MNHEY and CDR2 SVGEGT come from the germline V gene. The trim removed 2 bases at V and 3 bases at J, leaving 6 bases unmatched. This chain's CDR3 is CASSYGTGDHYGYTF. As DNA, the CDR3 is TGTGCCAGCAGTTACGGTACAGGGGATCACTATGGCTACACCTTC.

J is TRBJ2-7 and V is TRBV4-3; 7 bases map to TRBD2. The J segment lost 6 bases and the V segment lost 1 base, leaving 3 bases of the junction unmatched. The germline CDR1 and CDR2 sequences are LGHNA and YSLEER. This CDR3 comprises 13 residues. In nucleotides, the CDR3 is TGCGCCAGCAGCCAAGGGGAGGGAGGCGAGCAGTACTTC. This sequence encodes CASSQGEGGEQYF.

The chain employs TRBV11-3 and TRBJ2-5; the match to TRBD2 covers 13 bases. J gave up 5 bases and V 5 bases, and 11 bases lay outside the gene matches. Germline values: CDR1 SGHNT, CDR2 YENEEA. CDR3 length: 17 residues. CDR3 DNA sequence: TGTGCCAGCAGCCCTAGGACTAGCGGGAGTGGTGGGGAGACCCAGTACTTC. Its protein product is CASSPRTSGSGGETQYF.

The chain carries TRBV24-1 and TRBJ1-4, with a tentative D call TRBD1 (5 bases). The length of the CDR3 is 17 residues. Germline assignment: CDR1 KGHDR and CDR2 SFDVKD. Deletions cut 3 bases from V and 4 bases from J, with 17 bases between. CDR3 nucleotides: TGTGCCACCAGTGATCCTAAAAGCGGGGGGGGTAATGAAAAACTGTTTTTT. The encoded protein is CATSDPKSGGGNEKLFF.

This chain links TRBV24-1 with TRBJ1-5, with D tentatively TRBD1 (6 bases). Per germline, CDR1 KGHDR and CDR2 SFDVKD. Trimming pared 4 bases from V and 1 base from J, leaving 10 bases between. The CDR3 is made up of 15 amino acids. CDR3 region: CATSEARGSNQPQHF. CDR3 nucleotide sequence: TGTGCCACCAGTGAGGCCAGGGGAAGCAATCAGCCCCAGCATTTT.